This T cell receptor beta chain was observed in a study of blood T cell repertoires in COVID-19. Some clones are missing from TCRdb's copy, which holds only in-frame ones; the method was immunoSEQ multiplex PCR. The data show about 180,000 clones, about 90% seen once. The CDR3 is 15 residues long. The germline V gene has CDR1 SGHTA and CDR2 FQGNSA. V dropped 5 bases and J dropped 5; count of bases not matched to a gene: 7. Sequenced sample: PBMCs or T cells enriched from blood (not recorded which). This receptor was obtained from a woman in her late teens or twenties who had recovered from COVID-19. The V gene is TRBV7-2, the J gene TRBJ2-5; TRBD1 aligns across 11 bases. The CDR3 reads CASSGRTGGYETQYF. For the CDR3, the DNA is TGTGCCAGCAGCGGACGGACAGGGGGCTATGAGACCCAGTACTTC.